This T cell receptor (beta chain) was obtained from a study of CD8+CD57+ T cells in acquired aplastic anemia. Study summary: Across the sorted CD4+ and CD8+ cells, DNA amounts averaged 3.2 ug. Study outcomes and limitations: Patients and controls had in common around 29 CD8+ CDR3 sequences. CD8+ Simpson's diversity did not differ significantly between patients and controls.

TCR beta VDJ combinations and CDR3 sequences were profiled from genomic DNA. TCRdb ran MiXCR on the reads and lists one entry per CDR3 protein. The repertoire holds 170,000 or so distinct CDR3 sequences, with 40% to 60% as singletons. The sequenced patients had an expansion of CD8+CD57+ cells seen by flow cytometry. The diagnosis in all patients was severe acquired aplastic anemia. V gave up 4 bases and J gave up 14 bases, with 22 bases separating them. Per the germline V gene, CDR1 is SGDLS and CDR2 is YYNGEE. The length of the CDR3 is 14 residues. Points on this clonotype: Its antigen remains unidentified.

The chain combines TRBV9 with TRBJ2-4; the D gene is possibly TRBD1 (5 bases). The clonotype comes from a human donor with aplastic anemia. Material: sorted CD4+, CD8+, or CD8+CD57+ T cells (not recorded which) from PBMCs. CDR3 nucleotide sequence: TGTGCCAGCAGCCAAGTAATAGAAGGGGCTGGGAAGTACTTC. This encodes CASSQVIEGAGKYF.